The 13 T cell receptor beta chains below come from one sample, sequenced in a study of cytotoxic CD8 clonotypes in ibrutinib-treated CLL. Profiling relied on immunoSEQ multiplex PCR, and the TCRdb table lists in-frame clones only, not all of them. In the table there are under 300,000 clones, 60% to 80% of which are singletons. Source: PBMCs, taken at disease progression, from a patient treated with ibrutinib. The receptors come from a human donor with chronic lymphocytic leukemia.

The chain joins TRBV7-3 to TRBJ2-3, with 9 nucleotides matching TRBD2. This CDR3 is built from 16 residues. V was clipped by 4 bases and J by 3 bases; unmatched bases: 8. Looked up from germline, CDR1 is SGHTA and CDR2 is FQGTGA. CDR3 in amino acids: CASSSLSGSGTDTQYF. CDR3 nucleotide sequence: TGTGCCAGCAGCTCCCTTAGCGGGAGTGGGACAGATACGCAGTATTTT.

The chain couples TRBV28 to TRBJ2-3; 8 nucleotides match TRBD2. The J segment lost 4 bases and the V segment lost 7 bases, leaving 4 bases of the junction unmatched. Germline V gene sequence: CDR1 MDHEN, CDR2 SYDVKM. The CDR3 length is 13 residues. The CDR3 protein is CASKRERADTQYF. For the CDR3, the DNA is TGTGCCAGCAAGCGGGAGCGAGCAGATACGCAGTATTTT.

This sequence joins TRBV7-2 and TRBJ2-3, with D tentatively TRBD1 (5 bases). The CDR3 consists of 15 residues. V gave up 3 bases and J gave up 4 bases, with 14 bases separating them. Germline CDR1 SGHTA, CDR2 FQGNSA. The CDR3 DNA sequence: TGTGCCAGCAGCTTGGGGCCAGGGTCCCCAGATACGCAGTATTTT. It yields the protein CASSLGPGSPDTQYF.

The chain's CDR3 is CASRFDSGSATYEQYF. CDR3 bases: TGTGCCAGCAGGTTCGATAGCGGGAGCGCCACCTACGAGCAGTACTTC. V is TRBV7-2 and J is TRBJ2-7, with 9 bases fitting TRBD2. J was trimmed by 2 bases and V by 6 bases; bases with no gene match: 11. The CDR3 spans 16 residues. The germline CDR1 and CDR2 sequences are SGHTA and FQGNSA.

The table lists this clone with a few counts. V and J are TRBV29-1 and TRBJ2-7, with 9 bases identical to TRBD1. The CDR3 is made up of 14 amino acids. Germline V gives CDR1 SQVTM, CDR2 ANQGSEA. Trimming at V came to 3 bases and at J to 4 bases, leaving 7 bases not matched to a gene. CDR3 DNA sequence: TGCAGCGTTGATCTACCTGGACAGGGGTACGAGCAGTACTTC. It encodes CSVDLPGQGYEQYF.

This clone has only one observation. The V call is TRBV5-1, the J call TRBJ2-2; perhaps TRBD1 as D (6 bases). This CDR3 spans 17 amino acids. Germline CDR1 SGHRS, CDR2 YFSETQ. Trimming shortened V by 2 bases and J by 0 bases, and 14 bases separated the two germline ends. In nucleotides, the CDR3 is TGCGCCAGCAGCTTCAAGGCCAGGGGACCGAACACCGGGGAGCTGTTTTTT. The encoded protein is CASSFKARGPNTGELFF.

The chain carries TRBV12-5 and TRBJ2-7; TRBD1 is a possible D gene (6 bases). Trimming left V 8 bases short and J 3 bases short, with 14 bases between. The length of the CDR3 is 13 residues. The germline V gene has CDR1 LGHNT and CDR2 FRNRAP. CDR3 coding DNA: TGTGCTAGTTCTCCGGGACACCTCTACGAGCAGTACTTC. Translating it yields CASSPGHLYEQYF.

The chain has TRBV9 and TRBJ1-1; D might be TRBD1 (6 bases). V lost 2 bases to trimming and J lost 1 base, with 9 bases between them. Germline assignment: CDR1 SGDLS and CDR2 YYNGEE. There are 14 residues in the CDR3. This CDR3 reads CASSVIQGNTEAFF. The CDR3 nucleotides are TGTGCCAGCAGCGTTATACAGGGGAACACTGAAGCTTTCTTT.

CDR3 bases: TGTGCCAGCAGTGACGCCATACGACCCTCCTACAATGAGCAGTTCTTC. Translated, it gives CASSDAIRPSYNEQFF. The rearrangement links TRBV2 to TRBJ2-1; no definite D call. With 3 bases removed from V and 0 bases from J, the gap between germline ends came to 12 bases. CDR1 and CDR2 from the germline V gene are SNHLY and FYNNEI. CDR3 length: 16 amino acids.

The gene calls are TRBV5-1 and TRBJ2-5; possible D gene TRBD2, 6 bases. V was trimmed by 4 bases and J by 5 bases, leaving 24 bases between them. The CDR3 length is 17 residues. CDR1 is SGHRS, CDR2 YFSETQ, per germline. The CDR3 here is CASSPRGDSTPRETQYF. In DNA, the CDR3 is TGCGCCAGCAGCCCGCGGGGTGATTCGACCCCAAGGGAGACCCAGTACTTC.

V is TRBV10-1 and J is TRBJ2-7; D uncertain. The CDR3 has 14 residues. CDR1 WNHNN and CDR2 SYGVQD come from the germline V gene (reference sequence). V dropped 6 bases and J dropped 2 bases, with 14 bases sitting between them. For the CDR3, the DNA is TGCGCCAGCAGCGGTCGATGGAGTCCCTACGAGCAGTACTTC. Translation: CASSGRWSPYEQYF.

V gene TRBV19 combines with J gene TRBJ1-6; D is undetermined. This CDR3 is built from 17 residues. V dropped 2 bases and J dropped 0 bases, with 11 bases sitting between them. Germline values: CDR1 LNHDA, CDR2 SQIVND (reference sequence). The CDR3 region is CASSIPPRSSYNSPLHF. In nucleotides, the CDR3 is TGTGCCAGTAGTATACCACCCAGGAGCTCCTATAATTCACCCCTCCACTTT. The complete variable domain, with remaining parts taken from reference TRBV19 and TRBJ1-6, reads DGGITQSPKYLFRKEGQNVTLSCEQNLNHDAMYWYRQDPGQGLRLIYYSQIVNDFQKGDIAEGYSVSREKKESFPLTVTSAQKNPTAFYLCASSIPPRSSYNSPLHFGNGTRLTVT.

V is TRBV6-1 and J is TRBJ1-2; D might be TRBD1 (5 bases). This CDR3 is built from 14 residues. CDR1 is MNHNS, CDR2 SASEGT, per germline. V was trimmed by 2 bases and J by 4 bases, leaving 11 bases between them. The CDR3 sequence: CASSERGAVYGYTF. The CDR3, as DNA: TGTGCCAGCAGTGAACGAGGGGCTGTCTATGGCTACACCTTC.